Below, 16 T cell receptor beta chains from the same sample are listed, as sequenced in a study of metastatic and nonmetastatic thyroid tumors. Treatment of any kind had been given to no patient before thyroid surgery. TCRdb reanalyzed the PCR reads with MiXCR. The sample records tens of thousands of clones, 20% to 25% being singletons. The specimen sequenced was blood. The receptors were gathered from a female donor with papillary thyroid cancer or a benign thyroid nodule (not recorded which). Some clones in this sample may be carry-over from other donors' samples.

This clone was detected a few times. The germline gene is not matched at one end of the junction; a read error may be the cause. The chain combines TRBV6-4 with TRBJ2-3; 8 nucleotides align to TRBD2. The CDR3 has 17 residues. In germline, CDR1 is MRHNA, CDR2 SNTAGT. The CDR3 protein is CASSYSPLAGSTDTQYF. CDR3 nucleotides: TGTGCCAGCAGTTACTCGCCGCTAGCGGGTAGCACAGATACGCAGTATTTT.

In this sample, this clone turned up many times. The chain carries TRBV27 and TRBJ2-1, with a possible D match to TRBD2 (6 bases). The germline V gene encodes CDR1 MNHEY and CDR2 SMNVEV (reference sequence). There are 15 residues in the CDR3. Between the trimmed V and J ends, which lost 5 bases and 5 bases, there was a span of 16 bases. CDR3 amino acids: CASSTWEDRNNEQFF. The CDR3 coding sequence is TGTGCCAGCAGTACATGGGAGGACCGAAACAATGAGCAGTTCTTC.

Details on this clone: At one of its ends the junction is not consistent with the germline gene, which may arise from a read error. The chain couples TRBV7-8 to TRBJ2-5; 7 bases align to TRBD1. The germline V gene has CDR1 SGHVS and CDR2 FQNEAQ. The CDR3 is made up of 17 amino acids. The CDR3 DNA reads as TGTGCCAGCAGCTTAGGACTTTGGAAAGGGGGCCAAAAGACCCAGTACTTC. This encodes CASSLGLWKGGQKTQYF.

The rearrangement links TRBV6-2 or TRBV6-3 to TRBJ2-7, with D possibly matching TRBD2 (5 bases). Deletions cut 4 bases from V and 7 bases from J, with 8 bases between. The length of the CDR3 is 11 residues. CDR1 and CDR2 (germline): MNHEY, SVGEGT. The CDR3 loop is CASSSSREQYF. In nucleotides, the CDR3 is TGTGCCAGCAGTTCTAGCAGAGAGCAGTACTTC.

This clone was found many times. The chain is built from TRBV3-1 and TRBJ2-3, with TRBD2 matching over 9 bases. The CDR3 runs to 16 residues. With 0 bases clipped from V and 5 bases from J, the junction kept 6 bases outside the gene matches. Germline CDR1 reads LGHDT; CDR2 reads YNNKEL (reference sequence). The CDR3 reads CASSQELGTSLDTQYF. CDR3 nucleotide sequence: TGTGCCAGCAGCCAAGAATTAGGGACTAGCCTAGATACGCAGTATTTT.

The chain couples TRBV7-2 to TRBJ1-1, with a tentative D call TRBD1 (5 bases). The germline V gene has CDR1 SGHTA and CDR2 FQGNSA. The CDR3 is 13 residues long. V lost 4 bases to trimming and J lost 6 bases, with 12 bases between them. This chain's CDR3 is CASSSRALAEAFF. The CDR3 nucleotides read TGTGCCAGCAGCTCCAGGGCGTTGGCTGAAGCTTTCTTT.

The chain employs TRBV6-1 and TRBJ2-1, with a possible D match to TRBD1 (5 bases). Looked up from germline, CDR1 is MNHNS and CDR2 is SASEGT. The V end was cut by 5 bases, the J end by 2 bases, with 10 bases between. The CDR3 is 14 residues long. The CDR3 sequence is CASSRWTTYNEQFF. CDR3 coding DNA: TGTGCCAGCAGTCGGTGGACAACCTACAATGAGCAGTTCTTC.

This clone occurred many times. The chain combines TRBV12-5 with TRBJ2-3, with unresolved D. In germline, CDR1 is LGHNT, CDR2 FRNRAP. This CDR3 region has 14 residues. Between the trimmed V and J ends, which lost 1 base and 3 bases, there was a span of 8 bases. The CDR3 loop reads CASGLEGFTDTQYF. CDR3 coding DNA: TGTGCTAGTGGTTTGGAAGGTTTTACAGATACGCAGTATTTT.

At least ten counts were recorded for this clone. The rearrangement links TRBV2 to TRBJ2-7; D call uncertain. CDR1 is SNHLY and CDR2 is FYNNEI in the germline V gene. V was trimmed by 9 bases and J by 3 bases, leaving 9 bases between them. This CDR3 is built from 11 residues. The CDR3: CASSNYYEQYF. In DNA, the CDR3 is TGTGCCAGTAGCAACTACTACGAGCAGTACTTC. Filled out from reference TRBV2 and TRBJ2-7, the complete variable domain reads EPEVTQTPSHQVTQMGQEVILRCVPISNHLYFYWYRQILGQKVEFLVSFYNNEISEKSEIFDDQFSVERPDGSNFTLKIRSTKLEDSAMYFCASSNYYEQYFGPGTRLTVT.

Ten or more counts support this clone. V and J are TRBV3-1 and TRBJ2-2, with 9 bases lining up with TRBD2. The CDR3 runs to 15 residues. Germline assignment: CDR1 LGHDT and CDR2 YNNKEL (reference sequence). With V trimmed by 3 bases and J by 6 bases, 5 bases remained unmatched. CDR3 residues: CASSQAGLAAGELFF. CDR3 sequence (DNA): TGTGCCAGCAGCCAGGCGGGACTAGCCGCCGGGGAGCTGTTTTTT. The entire variable domain, with the rest obtained from reference TRBV3-1 and TRBJ2-2, is as follows: DTAVSQTPKYLVTQMGNDKSIKCEQNLGHDTMYWYKQDSKKFLKIMFSYNNKELIINETVPNRFSPKSPDKAHLNLHINSLELGDSAVYFCASSQAGLAAGELFFGEGSRLTVL.

This clone was counted at least ten times. CDR3 in amino acids: CSARVDSYEQYF. CDR3 coding DNA: TGCAGTGCTAGAGTTGACAGCTACGAGCAGTACTTC. The V call is TRBV20-1, the J call TRBJ2-7; TRBD1 might be the D (5 bases). Looked up from germline, CDR1 is DFQATT and CDR2 is SNEGSKA (reference sequence). Between the trimmed V and J ends, which lost 1 base and 3 bases, there was a span of 7 bases. The length of the CDR3 is 12 residues.

This clone was detected many times. V usage is TRBV19 and J usage is TRBJ2-1, with D maybe TRBD2 (6 bases). Germline CDR1 reads LNHDA; CDR2 reads SQIVND (reference sequence). V gave up 2 bases and J gave up 6 bases, with 8 bases separating them. The CDR3 loop spans 13 amino acids. In DNA, the CDR3 is TGTGCCAGTAGTATATTGGGGGGCAATGAGCAGTTCTTC. Translation: CASSILGGNEQFF.

This clone is classed as medium-sized. This chain uses TRBV6-1 with TRBJ2-7; 9 bases agree with TRBD2. V was pared by 5 bases and J by 2 bases, with 4 bases of the junction left unmatched. Germline CDR1 is MNHNS and CDR2 is SASEGT. The CDR3 has 14 residues. The CDR3 here is CASSRLAEPYEQYF. Written as DNA, the CDR3 is TGTGCCAGCAGTAGACTAGCGGAACCCTACGAGCAGTACTTC.

V and J are TRBV6-1 and TRBJ2-1; TRBD2 agrees at 13 bases. The CDR3 extends over 16 amino acids. Looked up from germline, CDR1 is MNHNS and CDR2 is SASEGT. The trim removed 5 bases at V and 8 bases at J, leaving 9 bases unmatched. The CDR3 reads CASSKYGTSGKDEQFF. For the CDR3, the DNA is TGTGCCAGCAGTAAATACGGGACTAGCGGGAAGGATGAGCAGTTCTTC.

This chain connects TRBV14 to TRBJ2-1, with D tentatively TRBD2 (5 bases). The V gene's germline CDR1 is SGHDN and CDR2 FVKESK. The CDR3 contains 15 residues. V gave up 1 base and J gave up 8 bases, with 15 bases separating them. CDR3 DNA: TGTGCCAGCAGCCAAGGCACTAGGGAGTACGATGAGCAGTTCTTC. Protein sequence: CASSQGTREYDEQFF.

This clone was seen ten or more times. The gene calls are TRBV28 and TRBJ2-3; tentatively, D is TRBD2 (6 bases). V lost 6 bases, J lost 2 bases, and 12 bases lay in between. The CDR3 loop spans 14 amino acids. CDR1 and CDR2 (germline): MDHEN, SYDVKM. The CDR3 DNA is TGTGCCAGCAGACCTGGAGGGAACACAGATACGCAGTATTTT. Protein: CASRPGGNTDTQYF.